The clone carrying this T cell receptor beta chain appeared once. Its target is not known. Germline CDR1 DFQATT, CDR2 SNEGSKA (reference sequence). This CDR3 is built from 14 residues. This record belongs to a study of T-cell reconstitution after alpha-beta-depleted transplantation in children. Broader study findings: A year had passed since transplant, and T-cell counts and diversity by then came mostly from newly produced T cells. Expanded graft clones, several hundred of them, were reportedly the source of alpha-beta T cells about two months after transplant. Elevated TCRbeta diversity at day 60 was traced, in some patients, to surviving recipient T cells and thymic progenitors.

TCRbeta library construction was performed incorporating unique molecular identifiers. One entry per CDR3 protein results from TCRdb running MiXCR on the PCR reads. The data contain hundreds of thousands of distinct CDR3 sequences, 13% of them singletons. The source of this sequence is a male patient between 10 and 17 years old who had a stem cell transplant for acute myeloid leukemia, so the T cells may come from the graft donor. Sequences were derived from PBMCs, mostly from graft donor cells, sampled 360 days after TCRalphabeta/CD19-depleted stem cell transplant. The V call is TRBV20-1, the J call TRBJ2-3; 12 bases match TRBD2. The CDR3 DNA reads as TGCAGGGTCGGACTAGCGGGACCCACAGATACGCAGTATTTT. It codes for CRVGLAGPTDTQYF.